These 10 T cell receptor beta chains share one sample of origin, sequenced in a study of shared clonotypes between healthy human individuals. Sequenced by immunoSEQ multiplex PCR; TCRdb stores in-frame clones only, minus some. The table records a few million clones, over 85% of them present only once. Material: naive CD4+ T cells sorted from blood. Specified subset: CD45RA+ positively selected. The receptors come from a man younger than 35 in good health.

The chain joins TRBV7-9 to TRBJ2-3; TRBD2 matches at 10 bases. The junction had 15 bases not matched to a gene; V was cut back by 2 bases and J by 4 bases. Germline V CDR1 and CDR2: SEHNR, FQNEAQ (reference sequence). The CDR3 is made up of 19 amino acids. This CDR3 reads CASSLRSSGRAYVPDTQYF. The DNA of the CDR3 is TGTGCCAGCAGCTTACGTTCGAGCGGGAGGGCCTACGTCCCAGATACGCAGTATTTT.

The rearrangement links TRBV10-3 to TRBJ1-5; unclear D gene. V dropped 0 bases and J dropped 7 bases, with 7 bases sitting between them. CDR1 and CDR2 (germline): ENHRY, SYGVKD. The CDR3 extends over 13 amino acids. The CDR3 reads CAISESGEQPQHF. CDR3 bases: TGTGCCATCAGTGAGTCTGGGGAACAGCCCCAGCATTTT.

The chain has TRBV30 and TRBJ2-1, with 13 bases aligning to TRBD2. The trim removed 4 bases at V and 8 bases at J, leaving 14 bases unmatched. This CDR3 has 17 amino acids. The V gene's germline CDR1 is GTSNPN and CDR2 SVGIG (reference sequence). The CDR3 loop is CAWTVSITSGGADEQFF. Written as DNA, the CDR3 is TGTGCCTGGACCGTCTCGATTACTAGCGGGGGGGCCGATGAGCAGTTCTTC. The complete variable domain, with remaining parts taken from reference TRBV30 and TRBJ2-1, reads SQTIHQWPATLVQPVGSPLSLECTVEGTSNPNLYWYRQAAGRGLQLLFYSVGIGQISSEVPQNLSASRPQDRQFILSSKKLLLSDSGFYLCAWTVSITSGGADEQFFGPGTRLTVL.

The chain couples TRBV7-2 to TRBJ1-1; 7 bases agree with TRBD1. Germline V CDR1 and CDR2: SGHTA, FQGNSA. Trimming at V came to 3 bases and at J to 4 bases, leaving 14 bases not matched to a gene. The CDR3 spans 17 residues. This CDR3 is CASSFTGTEGWATEAFF. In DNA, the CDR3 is TGTGCCAGCAGCTTTACCGGGACAGAAGGTTGGGCCACTGAAGCTTTCTTT.

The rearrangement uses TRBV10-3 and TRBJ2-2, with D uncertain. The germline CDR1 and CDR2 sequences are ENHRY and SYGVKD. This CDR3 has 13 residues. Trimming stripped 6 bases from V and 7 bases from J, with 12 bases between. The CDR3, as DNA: TGTGCCATCAGGGCCGAGCCGGGCGGGGAGCTGTTTTTT. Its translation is CAIRAEPGGELFF.

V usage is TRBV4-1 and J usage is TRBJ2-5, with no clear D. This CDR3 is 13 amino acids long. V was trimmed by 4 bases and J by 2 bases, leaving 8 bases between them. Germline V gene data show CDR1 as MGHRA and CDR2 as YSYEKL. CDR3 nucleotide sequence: TGCGCCAGCAGCCGACAAGTTCAAGAGACCCAGTACTTC. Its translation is CASSRQVQETQYF.

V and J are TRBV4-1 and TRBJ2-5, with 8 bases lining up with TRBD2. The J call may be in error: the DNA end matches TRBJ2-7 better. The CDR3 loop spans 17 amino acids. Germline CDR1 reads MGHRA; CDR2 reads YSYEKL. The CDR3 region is CASSQEIGRGAQLEQYF. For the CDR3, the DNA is TGCGCCAGCAGCCAAGAGATTGGGCGGGGGGCTCAACTCGAGCAGTACTTC.

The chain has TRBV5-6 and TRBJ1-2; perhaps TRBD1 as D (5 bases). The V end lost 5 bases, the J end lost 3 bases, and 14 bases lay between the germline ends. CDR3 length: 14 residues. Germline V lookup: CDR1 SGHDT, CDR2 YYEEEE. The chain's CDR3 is CASRRNGGDYGYTF. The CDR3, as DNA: TGTGCCAGCAGACGTAATGGGGGGGACTATGGCTACACCTTC.

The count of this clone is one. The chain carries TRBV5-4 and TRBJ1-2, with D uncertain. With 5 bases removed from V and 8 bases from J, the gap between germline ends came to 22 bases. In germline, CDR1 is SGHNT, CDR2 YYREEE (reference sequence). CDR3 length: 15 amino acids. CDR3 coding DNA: TGTGCCAGCAGTTCGCCCGGGGAGCCAATTGGGGGCTACACCTTC. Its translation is CASSSPGEPIGGYTF.

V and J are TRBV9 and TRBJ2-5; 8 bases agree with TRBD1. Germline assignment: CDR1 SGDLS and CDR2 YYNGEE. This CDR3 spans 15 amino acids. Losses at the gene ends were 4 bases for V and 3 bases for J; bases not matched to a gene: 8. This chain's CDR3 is CASSQGQGREETQYF. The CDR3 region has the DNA TGTGCCAGCAGCCAAGGACAGGGAAGGGAAGAGACCCAGTACTTC.